This T cell receptor (beta chain) comes out of a study of tumor and adjacent non-tumor tissue in lung cancer. Concerning this clonotype itself: Antigen specificity is unknown.

TCRbeta libraries were built with three rounds of nested PCR, modified from ARM-PCR. TCRdb called the multiplex PCR reads again in MiXCR, with one record for every CDR3 protein. Of about 200,000 distinct CDR3 sequences listed, around 71% were seen once; the top ten hold about 25%. This CDR3 has 12 amino acids. Trimming left V 10 bases short and J 6 bases short, with 14 bases between. RNA was extracted from bulk tissue without any cell sorting. Chemotherapy-naive patients with new lung cancer underwent thoracic surgery in China, August–November 2014. Study-wide results and limits: Compared with tumor, normal lung showed significantly lower TCR diversity.

V gene TRBV12-3 or TRBV12-4 combines with J gene TRBJ2-3; no definite D call. Material: lung tumor tissue. The clonotype was recovered from a man aged 60 to 75 with non-small cell lung cancer. The CDR3 DNA reads as TGTGCCAACAACCAGAACACGGATACGCAGTATTTT. It specifies CANNQNTDTQYF.